This T cell receptor (beta chain) was captured in a study of cytomegalovirus exposure and HLA in healthy donors. Profiled with immunoSEQ multiplex PCR; TCRdb holds only in-frame clones, not every one. The sample gives fewer than 200,000 clones, 85% of which show up once; more than 15% is in the top ten. Unmatched junction bases numbered 7, after V lost 3 bases and J lost 3 bases. The germline CDR1 and CDR2 sequences are MGHDK and SYGVNS. The CDR3 is made up of 15 amino acids. The rearrangement uses TRBV25-1 and TRBJ1-2; 7 nucleotides line up with TRBD1. Material: PBMCs. This receptor was taken from a man younger than 30 in good health and CMV-seropositive. The CDR3 DNA reads as TGTGCCAGCAGTGATGAGGGCAGGGGGGACTATGGCTACACCTTC. The encoded protein is CASSDEGRGDYGYTF.